These 10 T cell receptor beta chains were sequenced from one sample in a study of neurological immune-mediated disorders (dated by TCRdb to the late 2010s). The library relied on 5' RACE. Sequencing took place on an Illumina HiSeq 2500. TCRdb ran its own pipeline on the public reads, namely fastp trimming at Q25 and MiXCR clone calling, and kept in-frame beta chains. Every distinct CDR3 protein forms one entry, paired with its most common genes and DNA. The sample table shows 20,000 to 25,000 distinct CDR3 sequences, and around 16% are seen once. Less than 9.5% of the sample comes from the top ten. Sequencing was performed on CD8+ T cells from blood. Receptor source: a woman younger than 35 with multiple sclerosis.

This clonotype has ten or more counts. The chain is built from TRBV9 and TRBJ2-2, with TRBD1 identical over 8 bases. The CDR3 is 18 residues long. The trim removed 5 bases at V and 5 bases at J, leaving 17 bases unmatched. CDR1 SGDLS and CDR2 YYNGEE come from the germline V gene. The CDR3 DNA reads TGTGCCAGCAGTGTTAATCAAGAGGACAGGGAAGGGACCGGGGAGCTGTTTTTT. Translation gives CASSVNQEDREGTGELFF.

This clonotype has a count of ten or more. J is TRBJ2-7 and V is TRBV20-1; D is perhaps TRBD2 (5 bases). The CDR3 has 12 amino acids. Germline CDR1 is DFQATT and CDR2 is SNEGSKA (reference sequence). Trimming stripped 5 bases from V and 7 bases from J, with 15 bases between. The CDR3 DNA is TGCAGTGCTTCCCGGGGTAGCGCTGAGCAGTACGTC. Its translation is CSASRGSAEQYV.

This clonotype has at least ten counts. The CDR3 sequence is CASSLSGTSFYNEQFF. CDR3 coding DNA: TGTGCCAGCAGCTTGTCCGGGACTAGCTTTTACAATGAGCAGTTCTTC. The rearrangement joins TRBV7-6 to TRBJ2-1, with 9 bases aligning to TRBD2. The CDR3 is 16 residues long. Germline V CDR1 and CDR2: SGHVS, FNYEAQ. Germline trimming cut 3 bases from V and 4 bases from J; bases unmatched to any gene: 7.

The sample holds many counts of this clonotype. The chain employs TRBV6-6 and TRBJ1-1, with D perhaps matching TRBD1 (5 bases). Germline V gene sequence: CDR1 MNHNY, CDR2 SVGAGI (reference sequence). The CDR3 extends over 13 amino acids. Trimming removed 11 bases at V and 4 bases at J, with 17 bases between. CDR3 DNA sequence: TGTGCCGGACAAAAAGGGGTATCCACTGAAGCTTTCTTT. Translated: CAGQKGVSTEAFF.

This clonotype was counted at least ten times. This chain connects TRBV21-1 to TRBJ2-7. TRBV21-1 is termed a pseudogene. The CDR3 is 10 amino acids. CDR3 region: CASSCYEQYV. CDR3 nucleotides: TGTGCCAGCAGCTGTTACGAGCAGTACGTC.

This clonotype was observed at least ten times. This rearrangement joins TRBV18 to TRBJ2-5; D is ambiguous. V was clipped by 3 bases and J by 2 bases, with 16 bases between them. The CDR3 loop spans 16 amino acids. CDR1 KGHSH and CDR2 LQKENI come from the germline V gene. The DNA of the CDR3 is TGTGCCAGCTCACCGAAGGGCATCCTGCTTCAAGAGACCCAGTACTTC. It codes for CASSPKGILLQETQYF.

This clonotype occurred many times. The chain couples TRBV3-1 to TRBJ2-7, with a tentative D call TRBD1 (5 bases). The CDR3 totals 13 residues. The germline gives CDR1 LGHDT, CDR2 YNNKEL (reference sequence). Trimming stripped 0 bases from V and 7 bases from J, with 10 bases between. CDR3 residues: CASSQDRAREQYF. CDR3 DNA sequence: TGTGCCAGCAGCCAAGACAGGGCTAGAGAGCAGTACTTC.

This rearrangement joins TRBV10-2 to TRBJ2-1; D is unresolved. Per germline, CDR1 WSHSY and CDR2 SAAADI. Trimming pared 8 bases from V and 10 bases from J, leaving 9 bases between. The CDR3 extends over 10 amino acids. Written as DNA, the CDR3 is TGCGCCAGCGGACGTGGGGAGCAGTTCTTC. This gives the protein CASGRGEQFF.

This clonotype was observed many times. V is TRBV7-9 and J is TRBJ2-1; TRBD1 matches at 7 bases. V was clipped by 4 bases and J by 5 bases; unmatched bases: 5. The germline gives CDR1 SEHNR, CDR2 FQNEAQ (reference sequence). CDR3 length equals 14 residues. As DNA, the CDR3 is TGTGCCAGCAGCTCGACAGGGCGCAACAATGAGCAGTTCTTC. Translation: CASSSTGRNNEQFF.

This clonotype has a count of ten or more. The V call is TRBV27, the J call TRBJ1-1; possibly TRBD1 for D (5 bases). This CDR3 region has 11 residues. V was trimmed by 10 bases and J by 2 bases, leaving 8 bases between them. Germline V gene sequence: CDR1 MNHEY, CDR2 SMNVEV (reference sequence). The CDR3, as DNA: TGTGCCACTAGGGGAAACACTGAAGCTTTCTTT. This translates into CATRGNTEAFF.